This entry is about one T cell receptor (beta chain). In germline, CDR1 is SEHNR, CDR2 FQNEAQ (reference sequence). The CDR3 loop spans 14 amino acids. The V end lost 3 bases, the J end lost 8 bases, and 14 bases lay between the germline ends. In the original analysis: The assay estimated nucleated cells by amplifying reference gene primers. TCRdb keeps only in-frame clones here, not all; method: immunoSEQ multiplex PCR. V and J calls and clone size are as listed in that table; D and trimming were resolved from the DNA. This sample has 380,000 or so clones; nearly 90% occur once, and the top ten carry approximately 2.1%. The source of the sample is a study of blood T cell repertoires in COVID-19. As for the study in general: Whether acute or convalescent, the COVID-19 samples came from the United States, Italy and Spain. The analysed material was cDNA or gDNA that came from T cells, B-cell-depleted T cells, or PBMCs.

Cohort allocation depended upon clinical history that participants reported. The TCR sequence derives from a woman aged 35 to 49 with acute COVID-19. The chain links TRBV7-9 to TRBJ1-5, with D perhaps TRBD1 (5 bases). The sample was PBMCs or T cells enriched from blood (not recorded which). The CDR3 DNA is TGTGCCAGCAGCTTTGGGGGGATTAGCGAGCCCCAGCATTTT. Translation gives CASSFGGISEPQHF.